Each of the 25 T cell receptor beta chains below was sequenced from the same sample in a study of memory CD4+ T cells and cytomegalovirus serostatus (dated by TCRdb to about 2019). To prepare the library, the immunoSEQ multiplex PCR assay was applied. The source is immuneACCESS, and TCRdb retained only in-frame sequences with V and J called. Part of the clones is not carried over; for the studies checked, unresolved V genes explain less than half of this, and the remainder is unexplained. This sample gives over 45,000 clones in total; roughly 84% of them show up just once. Jointly, the top ten make up 0.5% of the sample. Single viable CD3+CD4+CD8-CD45RO+ cells were sorted as memory CD4+ T cells on a FACSAria II. The sample taken for sequencing was memory CD4+ T cells from blood. The receptor source for this set is an adult in good health and CMV-seronegative. Some clones in this sample may be carry-over from other donors' samples.

V usage is TRBV27 and J usage is TRBJ2-3, with TRBD1 as a possible D gene (6 bases). Trimming pared 5 bases from V and 6 bases from J, leaving 15 bases between. CDR3 length: 14 residues. Germline-derived CDR1 and CDR2 are MNHEY and SMNVEV (reference sequence). The chain's CDR3 is CASSQGSPGDTQYF. The DNA of the CDR3 is TGTGCCAGCAGTCAGGGGTCTCCAGGGGATACGCAGTATTTT.

The V gene is TRBV19, the J gene TRBJ2-3, with TRBD2 matching over 7 bases. The V and J ends lost 5 bases and 7 bases, in that order; junction bases with no gene match: 15. Germline lookup yields CDR1 LNHDA and CDR2 SQIVND (reference sequence). The CDR3 contains 16 residues. Here the CDR3 reads CASSDSASGRGNTQYF. The CDR3 region has the DNA TGTGCCAGTAGTGACTCGGCTAGCGGCCGAGGAAATACGCAGTATTTT.

This clone has more than one count but fewer than ten. The chain has TRBV2 and TRBJ2-2; TRBD2 might be the D (6 bases). CDR3 size: 15 residues. V gave up 3 bases and J gave up 6 bases, with 14 bases separating them. CDR1 and CDR2 from the germline V gene are SNHLY and FYNNEI. The CDR3 coding sequence is TGTGCCAGCAGTGATCGGGACTCCAACGCCGGGGAGCTGTTTTTT. As protein: CASSDRDSNAGELFF.

This clone was counted only a few times. The rearrangement links TRBV5-1 to TRBJ2-2; D gene unclear. Trimming cost V 4 bases and J 1 base, with 11 bases left between them. CDR1 and CDR2 from the germline V gene are SGHRS and YFSETQ. This CDR3 has 15 amino acids. The CDR3 coding sequence is TGCGCCAGCAGCGGCGATCGGGTGAACACCGGGGAGCTGTTTTTT. As protein: CASSGDRVNTGELFF. Looking up the rest from reference TRBV5-1 and TRBJ2-2 gives the full variable domain: KAGVTQTPRYLIKTRGQQVTLSCSPISGHRSVSWYQQTPGQGLQFLFEYFSETQRNKGNFPGRFSGRQFSNSRSEMNVSTLELGDSALYLCASSGDRVNTGELFFGEGSRLTVL.

As regards this clone: Additional DNA sequences in this sample encode the identical CDR3. This sequence joins TRBV18 and TRBJ1-1; D remains unclear. Trimming stripped 2 bases from V and 1 base from J, with 5 bases between. The CDR3 runs 13 residues. The germline V gene encodes CDR1 KGHSH and CDR2 LQKENI. The CDR3 bases are TGTGCCAGCTCACCAGGAGGGAACACTGAAGCTTTCTTT. Translating it yields CASSPGGNTEAFF. The entire variable domain, with the rest obtained from reference TRBV18 and TRBJ1-1, is as follows: NAGVMQNPRHLVRRRGQEARLRCSPMKGHSHVYWYRQLPEEGLKFMVYLQKENIIDESGMPKERFSAEFPKEGPSILRIQQVVRGDSAAYFCASSPGGNTEAFFGQGTRLTVV.

The rearrangement uses TRBV6-5 and TRBJ2-5; 8 bases map to TRBD1. Germline CDR1 and CDR2: MNHEY and SVGAGI. The length of the CDR3 is 13 residues. V shed 6 bases and J 5 bases; nucleotides not matched to a gene: 5. The CDR3 DNA follows: TGTGCCAGCAGGAGGACAGGGAGGGAGACCCAGTACTTC. It codes for CASRRTGRETQYF.

The chain links TRBV6-1 to TRBJ2-4; 8 nucleotides agree with TRBD2. The CDR3 consists of 13 residues. V lost 5 bases to trimming and J lost 15 bases; unmatched junction nucleotides: 12. Germline CDR1 MNHNS, CDR2 SASEGT. CDR3 DNA sequence: TGTGCCAGCAGTTCAGCTAGCGGGCCCAACCCGTACTTC. Its translation: CASSSASGPNPYF.

CDR3 protein: CASSKTNPSYEQYF. CDR3 in DNA: TGTGCCAGTAGTAAGACGAACCCTTCCTACGAGCAGTACTTC. The chain is built from TRBV19 and TRBJ2-7; D unclear. The CDR3 is 14 residues long. V lost 4 bases to trimming and J lost 1 base, with 11 bases between them. In germline, CDR1 is LNHDA, CDR2 SQIVND (reference sequence).

J is TRBJ2-1 and V is TRBV5-6; 12 bases agree with TRBD2. Germline V CDR1 and CDR2: SGHDT, YYEEEE. The ends lost 3 bases at V and 4 bases at J; junction bases unmatched: 8. The CDR3 sequence is 17 residues long. Here the CDR3 DNA reads TGTGCCAGCAGCTCCATACTAGCGGGAGGAATGTACAATGAGCAGTTCTTC. The encoded protein is CASSSILAGGMYNEQFF.

This sequence joins TRBV28 and TRBJ1-2; TRBD1 matches 10 bases. Germline CDR1 and CDR2: MDHEN and SYDVKM. After removal of 4 bases from V and 5 bases from J, the junction contained 7 bases not matched to a gene. The CDR3 is 15 amino acids. The CDR3: CASSYPGGQGYGYTF. CDR3 DNA: TGTGCCAGCAGTTACCCGGGGGGACAGGGGTATGGCTACACCTTC.

The chain has TRBV7-9 and TRBJ2-5, with TRBD2 matching over 15 bases. From germline, CDR1 is SEHNR and CDR2 FQNEAQ (reference sequence). The CDR3 runs to 15 residues. The junction had 2 bases not matched to a gene; V was cut back by 4 bases and J by 5 bases. The CDR3 sequence is CASSSGTSGRETQYF. CDR3 bases: TGTGCCAGCAGCTCGGGGACTAGCGGGAGGGAGACCCAGTACTTC. Drawing the rest from reference TRBV7-9 and TRBJ2-5, the complete variable domain is DTGVSQNPRHKITKRGQNVTFRCDPISEHNRLYWYRQTLGQGPEFLTYFQNEAQLEKSRLLSDRFSAERPKGSFSTLEIQRTEQGDSAMYLCASSSGTSGRETQYFGPGTRLLVL.

The chain has TRBV30 and TRBJ1-1; unclear D gene. V lost 1 base to trimming and J lost 1 base, with 10 bases between them. CDR1 is GTSNPN, CDR2 SVGIG, per germline (reference sequence). The CDR3 has 14 amino acids. Written as DNA, the CDR3 is TGTGCCTGGAGTGGGGGAGGGAGGAACACTGAAGCTTTCTTT. Translation: CAWSGGGRNTEAFF.

The chain uses TRBV10-1 and TRBJ1-2; D is undetermined. Germline V gives CDR1 WNHNN, CDR2 SYGVQD (reference sequence). The CDR3 covers 17 residues. Trimming stripped 3 bases from V and 0 bases from J, with 17 bases between. CDR3 sequence: CASSDLVNPLANYGYTF. CDR3 nucleotides: TGCGCCAGCAGTGATCTGGTGAACCCCCTAGCTAACTATGGCTACACCTTC.

The chain employs TRBV30 and TRBJ2-7; 8 bases are shared with TRBD2. There are 17 residues in the CDR3. V was clipped by 2 bases and J by 3 bases; unmatched bases: 15. Germline V gene sequence: CDR1 GTSNPN, CDR2 SVGIG (reference sequence). CDR3: CAWSRLAGHKGRYEQYF. CDR3 nucleotides: TGTGCCTGGAGTCGTCTAGCGGGCCACAAGGGTCGCTACGAGCAGTACTTC. The full variable domain, with the rest looked up from reference TRBV30 and TRBJ2-7, is SQTIHQWPATLVQPVGSPLSLECTVEGTSNPNLYWYRQAAGRGLQLLFYSVGIGQISSEVPQNLSASRPQDRQFILSSKKLLLSDSGFYLCAWSRLAGHKGRYEQYFGPGTRLTVT.

This clone was seen only a few times. The V gene is TRBV15, the J gene TRBJ1-5; possibly TRBD1 for D (5 bases). The germline CDR1 and CDR2 sequences are LNHNV and YYDKDF (reference sequence). V dropped 5 bases and J dropped 9 bases, with 26 bases sitting between them. The CDR3 has 17 residues. The CDR3 bases are TGTGCCACCAGCTCAATCAGAATCGGGGCAAACGGGAGGCCCCAGCATTTT. It translates to CATSSIRIGANGRPQHF. The full variable domain, its missing parts supplied by reference TRBV15 and TRBJ1-5, is DAMVIQNPRYQVTQFGKPVTLSCSQTLNHNVMYWYQQKSSQAPKLLFHYYDKDFNNEADTPDNFQSRRPNTSFCFLDIRSPGLGDTAMYLCATSSIRIGANGRPQHFGDGTRLSIL.

The V call is TRBV30, the J call TRBJ2-2; D remains unclear. Germline CDR1 and CDR2: GTSNPN and SVGIG (reference sequence). Trimming removed 3 bases from V and 7 bases from J, with 15 bases in between. This CDR3 spans 14 amino acids. CDR3 loop: CAWRPIVRGGELFF. As DNA, the CDR3 is TGTGCCTGGAGGCCAATAGTGCGAGGCGGGGAGCTGTTTTTT.

V and J are TRBV27 and TRBJ1-1; D remains ambiguous. V was trimmed by 4 bases and J by 1 base, leaving 10 bases between them. Germline lookup yields CDR1 MNHEY and CDR2 SMNVEV (reference sequence). CDR3 length equals 14 residues. This chain's CDR3 is CASSSGGGNTEAFF. In nucleotides, the CDR3 is TGTGCCAGCAGTTCGGGAGGAGGGAACACTGAAGCTTTCTTT.

This clone appeared a few times. This chain connects TRBV2 to TRBJ1-2; D is possibly TRBD1 (5 bases). V was pared by 9 bases and J by 7 bases, with 15 bases between. The CDR3 is 12 residues long. The germline CDR1 and CDR2 sequences are SNHLY and FYNNEI. CDR3 nucleotides: TGTGCCAGTGACCAGGGCTTGGGTGGCTACACCTTC. Translating it yields CASDQGLGGYTF.

This clone was observed once. The rearrangement uses TRBV5-1 and TRBJ2-3; the D is unclear. V was clipped by 5 bases and J by 1 base, with 11 bases between them. This CDR3 comprises 14 residues. Germline values: CDR1 SGHRS, CDR2 YFSETQ. The CDR3 DNA is TGCGCCAGCAGGAATCCCCAGGGCACAGATACGCAGTATTTT. Its protein is CASRNPQGTDTQYF.

This chain links TRBV30 with TRBJ1-1; TRBD1 might be the D (5 bases). Germline V CDR1 and CDR2: GTSNPN, SVGIG (reference sequence). This CDR3 is built from 13 residues. Trimming pared 0 bases from V and 6 bases from J, leaving 11 bases between. DNA of the CDR3: TGTGCCTGGAGTGTACGCGAGACAGCTGAAGCTTTCTTT. Protein product: CAWSVRETAEAFF.

This clone has just one count. J is TRBJ2-7 and V is TRBV28; D is unclear. Germline-derived CDR1 and CDR2 are MDHEN and SYDVKM. Trimming pared 4 bases from V and 6 bases from J, leaving 10 bases between. This CDR3 is built from 12 residues. CDR3 bases: TGTGCCAGCAGTTCTGCCTTAGTCGAGCAGTACTTC. Translated, it gives CASSSALVEQYF.

The rearrangement links TRBV5-1 to TRBJ2-1, with D perhaps matching TRBD2 (7 bases). Germline values: CDR1 SGHRS, CDR2 YFSETQ. Trimming cost V 9 bases and J 4 bases, with 17 bases left between them. This CDR3 comprises 14 residues. This chain's CDR3 is CATREGERYNEQFF. The CDR3 DNA follows: TGCGCCACCAGGGAGGGGGAGAGATACAATGAGCAGTTCTTC.

The CDR3 nucleotides read TGTGCCAGCAGCCTCAACAGGGGGCGTAAGTATTTT. It translates to CASSLNRGRKYF. This chain joins TRBV7-2 and TRBJ2-3, with 9 bases lining up with TRBD1. V trimming: 5 bases; J trimming: 13 bases; junction bases outside the gene matches: 7. CDR3 length equals 12 residues. The germline V gene has CDR1 SGHTA and CDR2 FQGNSA.

The chain joins TRBV5-1 to TRBJ2-6; TRBD1 matches 7 bases. Germline trimming cut 0 bases from V and 2 bases from J; bases unmatched to any gene: 14. Germline CDR1 reads SGHRS; CDR2 reads YFSETQ. The CDR3 runs 20 residues. CDR3 DNA sequence: TGCGCCAGCAGCTTGGAGGGTGTCTTGACAGGGAGAACTGGGGCCAACGTCCTGACTTTC. Its protein is CASSLEGVLTGRTGANVLTF.

The chain couples TRBV5-5 to TRBJ2-7, with D possibly being TRBD1 (5 bases). V lost 0 bases to trimming and J lost 0 bases, with 7 bases between them. This CDR3 region has 14 residues. The germline gives CDR1 SGHKS, CDR2 YYEKEE (reference sequence). This chain's CDR3 is CASSLGRASYEQYF. The CDR3 DNA reads as TGTGCCAGCAGCTTGGGCAGGGCCTCCTACGAGCAGTACTTC.